These T cell receptor beta chains were read from a single sample in a study of identical twins. TCRdb re-called the 5' RACE reads with MiXCR, one entry per CDR3 protein. The table shows 1.5 million to 2 million distinct CDR3 sequences, with less than 35% occurring only once. Material: cord blood. Every receptor here comes from a newborn girl in good health. Both conserved end residues are part of each CDR3. The D gene is left open where the match is weak. The size of a clone is reported for some rows only, either as once, few or many, or as a class for expanded clones.

D: TRBD2; J: TRBJ2-1; V: TRBV2; size: .; DNA: TGTGCCAGCACATGGGAGGGCCGGAGCGATGAGCAGTTCTTC; CDR3: CASTWEGRSDEQFF
D: TRBD2; J: TRBJ2-1; V: TRBV5-1; size: .; DNA: TGCGCCAGCAGCTTGGGGGCCTCTAGCGGGAGGGAGGGTGAGCAGTTCTTC; CDR3: CASSLGASSGREGEQFF
D: .; J: TRBJ2-7; V: TRBV6-5; size: many; DNA: TGTGCCAGCAAAAAACAGGGCCTCGCCTACGAGCAGTACTTC; CDR3: CASKKQGLAYEQYF
D: TRBD1; J: TRBJ2-1; V: TRBV19; size: once; DNA: TGTGCCAGTTACGGGACAGGGGTTGAGCAGTTCTTC; CDR3: CASYGTGVEQFF
D: TRBD2; J: TRBJ2-5; V: TRBV5-1; size: .; DNA: TGCGCCAGCAGCTTTTCCCTGACTAGCGTCAGGGAGACCCAGTACTTC; CDR3: CASSFSLTSVRETQYF
D: .; J: TRBJ1-1; V: TRBV9; size: .; DNA: TGTGCCAGCAGCGTAGTGGACACCACTGAAGCTTTCTTT; CDR3: CASSVVDTTEAFF
D: .; J: TRBJ1-1; V: TRBV15; size: .; DNA: TGTGCCACCTCGGGGAACACTGAAGCTTTCTTT; CDR3: CATSGNTEAFF
D: .; J: TRBJ1-2; V: TRBV20-1; size: .; DNA: TGCAGTGCTAGGCCCAAGGCAGGGGCAGGCTATGGCTACACCTTC; CDR3: CSARPKAGAGYGYTF
D: TRBD2; J: TRBJ2-1; V: TRBV29-1; size: many; DNA: TGCAGCGTTACTAGCGCCTACAATGAGCAGTTCTTC; CDR3: CSVTSAYNEQFF
D: .; J: TRBJ2-1; V: TRBV11-2; size: .; DNA: TGTGCCAGCAGTTCGGACTGGCCGAGCTCCTACAATGAGCGGTTCTTC; CDR3: CASSSDWPSSYNERFF
D: .; J: TRBJ1-3; V: TRBV6-1; size: .; DNA: TGTGCCAGCAGTGAAAGACAGTTCTCTGGAAACACCATATATTTT; CDR3: CASSERQFSGNTIYF
D: .; J: TRBJ2-7; V: TRBV5-1; size: few; DNA: TGCGCCAGCAGCTCCGCCAAAGGACAGTACTACGAGCAGTACTTC; CDR3: CASSSAKGQYYEQYF
D: .; J: TRBJ2-5; V: TRBV6-5; size: few; DNA: TGTGCCAGCAGTTACGTCAGGGGAGAGACCCAGTACTTC; CDR3: CASSYVRGETQYF
D: TRBD1; J: TRBJ2-1; V: TRBV14; size: .; DNA: TGTGCCAGCAGCCCAACATTTAGGGGGCTCTACAATGAGCAGTTCTTC; CDR3: CASSPTFRGLYNEQFF
D: TRBD2; J: TRBJ2-3; V: TRBV3-1; size: .; DNA: TGTGCCAGCAGCCAAGTCGGGACTAGGGGCACAGATACGCAGTATTTT; CDR3: CASSQVGTRGTDTQYF
D: TRBD2; J: TRBJ2-1; V: TRBV24-1; size: few; DNA: TGTGCCACCAGTTACAGCACCCCTTCTAGCGGGGGCACCTACAATGAGCAGTTCTTC; CDR3: CATSYSTPSSGGTYNEQFF
D: .; J: TRBJ1-1; V: TRBV9; size: .; DNA: TGTGCCACCAGCGTACTGGGACTGTCGAACACTGAAGCTTTCTTT; CDR3: CATSVLGLSNTEAFF
D: .; J: TRBJ2-7; V: TRBV7-2; size: many; DNA: TGTGCCAGCAGCTTAGTGTTACACGAGCAGTACTTC; CDR3: CASSLVLHEQYF
D: .; J: TRBJ1-2; V: TRBV4-1; size: .; DNA: TGCGCCAGCAGCCAAGATAAAGGAGGCCGGTATGGCTACACCTTC; CDR3: CASSQDKGGRYGYTF
D: TRBD2; J: TRBJ2-1; V: TRBV20-1; size: .; DNA: TGCAGTGCTAGAGTTGGGACTAGCGGGGGAAGGGGGTTCTTC; CDR3: CSARVGTSGGRGFF
D: TRBD1; J: TRBJ2-5; V: TRBV12-5; size: .; DNA: TGTGCTAGTGGTTTGAAAAGACAGGGCCTTCGAGAGACCCAGTACTTC; CDR3: CASGLKRQGLRETQYF
D: .; J: TRBJ2-7; V: TRBV7-2; size: .; DNA: TGTGCCAGCAGCTTAGTTAATGGCAGATCCTACGAGCAGTACTTC; CDR3: CASSLVNGRSYEQYF
D: .; J: TRBJ2-1; V: TRBV3-1; size: .; DNA: TGTGCCAGCAGCCAAGGGCGCGCGGGTTTAAAGCAGTTCTTC; CDR3: CASSQGRAGLKQFF
D: TRBD2; J: TRBJ2-3; V: TRBV5-5; size: few; DNA: TGTGCCAGCAGCTTGGCCCGGCCTAGCGGGGCAGATACGCAGTATTTT; CDR3: CASSLARPSGADTQYF
D: TRBD2; J: TRBJ2-2; V: TRBV20-1; size: .; DNA: TGCAGTGCTAGACCCCAGACGGCGGGGGGGCTGTTTTTT; CDR3: CSARPQTAGGLFF
D: .; J: TRBJ2-3; V: TRBV20-1; size: few; DNA: TGCAGTGCTAGAGGTTCCACCTTGGGTACGCAGTATTTT; CDR3: CSARGSTLGTQYF
D: .; J: TRBJ2-1; V: TRBV6-5; size: few; DNA: TGTGCCAGCAGGAAGGGGCACTTAAACAATGAGCAGTTCTTC; CDR3: CASRKGHLNNEQFF
D: TRBD1; J: TRBJ1-2; V: TRBV7-9; size: few; DNA: TGTGCCAGCAGCAAAAGTCCAGGGGGCAATGGCTACACCTTC; CDR3: CASSKSPGGNGYTF
D: .; J: TRBJ2-7; V: TRBV20-1; size: once; DNA: TGCAGTGCTAGAGAGGGGAGGCGGGATCCCTACGAGCAGTACTTC; CDR3: CSAREGRRDPYEQYF
D: TRBD2; J: TRBJ2-5; V: TRBV2; size: .; DNA: TGTGCCAGCGGGGTTAGCGGGGGGTCACAAGAGACCCAGTACTTC; CDR3: CASGVSGGSQETQYF
D: TRBD2; J: TRBJ2-1; V: TRBV4-1; size: once; DNA: TGCGCCAGCAGCCAAGCGACTAGCGGGAGCTTCTACAATGAGCAGTTCTTC; CDR3: CASSQATSGSFYNEQFF
D: TRBD2; J: TRBJ2-7; V: TRBV5-1; size: .; DNA: TGCGCCAGCAGCTCAGCTAGCGGGAGGGCCCACAATGAGCAGTACTTC; CDR3: CASSSASGRAHNEQYF
D: TRBD2; J: TRBJ2-3; V: TRBV5-1; size: .; DNA: TGCGCCAGCAGCTTGGATCTAGCGGGCGTCACAGATACGCAGTATTTT; CDR3: CASSLDLAGVTDTQYF
D: TRBD2; J: TRBJ2-1; V: TRBV3-1; size: .; DNA: TGTGCCAGCAGCCAACGAGGCGGGAGAGCCTACAATGAGCAGTTCTTC; CDR3: CASSQRGGRAYNEQFF
D: TRBD1; J: TRBJ2-7; V: TRBV27; size: .; DNA: TGTGCCAGCAGTTCGACTCCGACAGGGGACCACGAGCAGTACTTC; CDR3: CASSSTPTGDHEQYF
D: TRBD1; J: TRBJ2-7; V: TRBV5-6; size: few; DNA: TGTGCCAGCACCGACAGGGTTGCCTACGAGCAGTACTTC; CDR3: CASTDRVAYEQYF
D: .; J: TRBJ2-7; V: TRBV20-1; size: .; DNA: TGCAGTGCTAGAGATCAGGGACTGGCTAAGGTTCCCTACGAGCAGTACTTC; CDR3: CSARDQGLAKVPYEQYF
D: .; J: TRBJ2-7; V: TRBV2; size: few; DNA: TGTGCCAGCAGCTCACGAGGATTGGGCTTGGGGGATCAGTACTTC; CDR3: CASSSRGLGLGDQYF
D: .; J: TRBJ2-7; V: TRBV27; size: few; DNA: TGTGCCAGCAGTTTAGGGGGGACAGCCAAATGGTACTTC; CDR3: CASSLGGTAKWYF
D: .; J: TRBJ1-6; V: TRBV4-2; size: few; DNA: TGTGCGACCAGCTCGCACAGGCCGATAGATTCACCCCTCCACTTT; CDR3: CATSSHRPIDSPLHF
D: TRBD2; J: TRBJ2-3; V: TRBV29-1; size: .; DNA: TGCAGCGTTGTAGCGGGAGGGCCGGTAGATACGCAGTATTTT; CDR3: CSVVAGGPVDTQYF
D: TRBD2; J: TRBJ2-7; V: TRBV6-1; size: .; DNA: TGTGCCAGCAGTGAGGCTAGCGGCTCCTACGAGCACTACTTC; CDR3: CASSEASGSYEHYF
D: .; J: TRBJ2-1; V: TRBV5-1; size: many; DNA: TGCGCCAGCAGCTTGGGGGGGACGCTTTACAATGAGCAGTTCTTC; CDR3: CASSLGGTLYNEQFF
D: TRBD1; J: TRBJ2-1; V: TRBV3-1; size: few; DNA: TGTGCCAGCAGCCACAGTGTCAGGGGGTCCAATGAGCAGTTCTTC; CDR3: CASSHSVRGSNEQFF
D: .; J: TRBJ1-5; V: TRBV20-1; size: .; DNA: TGCAGTGCTAGTAAGGGGAGGGACCAGCCCCAGCATTTT; CDR3: CSASKGRDQPQHF
D: .; J: TRBJ2-7; V: TRBV7-2; size: .; DNA: TGTGCCAGCAGCTTAGGTCTAGATAGGGTATACGAGCAGTACTTC; CDR3: CASSLGLDRVYEQYF
D: .; J: TRBJ1-6; V: TRBV20-1; size: .; DNA: TGCAGTGCTAGTCCCACAGGCCAAAATTCACCCCTCCACTTT; CDR3: CSASPTGQNSPLHF
D: .; J: TRBJ1-5; V: TRBV15; size: few; DNA: TGTGCCACCAGCAGAGATCGTGGCAGAAATCAGCCCCAGCATTTT; CDR3: CATSRDRGRNQPQHF
D: TRBD2; J: TRBJ2-5; V: TRBV20-1; size: .; DNA: TGCAGTGCCCCCGGACTAGCTCTACAAGAGACCCAGTACTTC; CDR3: CSAPGLALQETQYF
D: .; J: TRBJ2-1; V: TRBV25-1; size: few; DNA: TGTGCCAGCAGCCCCCGTTTCCAGGACACTTACAATGAGCAGTTCTTC; CDR3: CASSPRFQDTYNEQFF
D: TRBD2; J: TRBJ2-1; V: TRBV12-3/TRBV12-4; size: few; DNA: TGTGCCAGCAGTCGGCCCTCCGGGACTAGCTCCTACAATGAGCAGTTCTTC; CDR3: CASSRPSGTSSYNEQFF
D: .; J: TRBJ2-2; V: TRBV12-3/TRBV12-4; size: .; DNA: TGTGCCAGCGTCAGGACCGGGGAGCTGTTTTTT; CDR3: CASVRTGELFF
D: .; J: TRBJ2-2; V: TRBV4-1; size: few; DNA: TGCGCCAGCAGCCAAGGGTTGAGTTCTCCCGGGGAGCTGTTTTTT; CDR3: CASSQGLSSPGELFF
D: .; J: TRBJ1-4; V: TRBV6-5; size: .; DNA: TGTGCCAGCAGTTACTTAGGGCCTGCAACTAATGAAAAACTGTTTTTT; CDR3: CASSYLGPATNEKLFF
D: TRBD1; J: TRBJ2-4; V: TRBV25-1; size: .; DNA: TGTGCCAGCAGTGAAGACAGGGTAAAAAACATTCAGTACTTC; CDR3: CASSEDRVKNIQYF